What follows are 8 T cell receptor beta chains derived from one specimen sequenced in a study of cytomegalovirus exposure and HLA in healthy donors. PCR employed 60 Vbeta and 13 Jbeta primers. Using immunoSEQ multiplex PCR, the repertoire was profiled, and TCRdb retains in-frame clones only, with some absent. The sample has roughly 89,000 clones, roughly 79% seen once. Sequenced: PBMCs. These receptors originate from a woman aged 25 to 39 in good health and CMV-seronegative.

V is TRBV28 and J is TRBJ1-2; D possibly corresponds to TRBD1 (6 bases). Germline CDR1 and CDR2: MDHEN and SYDVKM. V was trimmed by 8 bases and J by 4 bases, leaving 14 bases between them. The CDR3 covers 13 residues. The CDR3 region has the DNA TGTGCCAGCCGAGTTTCAGGGGCCTATGGCTACACCTTC. Translated: CASRVSGAYGYTF.

This sequence joins TRBV15 and TRBJ2-2; the D gene is possibly TRBD1 (6 bases). Germline CDR1 LNHNV, CDR2 YYDKDF (reference sequence). V was clipped by 0 bases and J by 3 bases, with 8 bases between them. The CDR3 contains 15 residues. The CDR3: CATSRETGYTGELFF. Here the CDR3 DNA reads TGTGCCACCAGCAGAGAGACAGGTTACACCGGGGAGCTGTTTTTT.

A remark on this clone: Lacking the conserved final phenylalanine or tryptophan, this CDR3 likely reflects a read error. It is unclear where the CDR3 begins or ends on the DNA, so no DNA is shown, and the CDR3 is as TCRdb lists it. The chain carries TRBV23-1 and TRBJ2-7; no check of the table's D call, TRBD1, against the DNA was made. TRBV23-1 has ORF status, its function being uncertain. Including both end residues, the CDR3 is 10 amino acids long. CDR3 region: CASSQSTGLG.

The chain joins TRBV11-1 to TRBJ2-7; 12 bases fit TRBD2. Per the germline V gene, CDR1 is SGHAT and CDR2 is FQDESV (reference sequence). The CDR3 spans 16 residues. V shed 5 bases, J shed 7 bases, and the junction held 12 bases outside the gene matches. The CDR3 protein is CASSRRLAGEGREQYF. CDR3 DNA: TGTGCCAGCAGCCGCAGACTAGCGGGAGAAGGAAGGGAGCAGTACTTC.

V and J are TRBV7-3 and TRBJ2-6; D is uncertain. Germline V gene sequence: CDR1 SGHTA, CDR2 FQGTGA. The CDR3 runs to 15 residues. The ends were cut back, 5 bases at V and 1 base at J, with 9 bases in the middle. The DNA for the CDR3 is TGTGCCAGCAGCCCCCCGGGTTCTGGGGCCAACGTCCTGACTTTC. This gives the protein CASSPPGSGANVLTF.

The V call is TRBV7-2, the J call TRBJ2-7; 7 bases are a match to TRBD2. Looked up from germline, CDR1 is SGHTA and CDR2 is FQGNSA. This CDR3 spans 15 amino acids. With 4 bases clipped from V and 7 bases from J, the junction kept 13 bases outside the gene matches. CDR3 sequence reads: CASSSSSGPGVEQYF. CDR3 sequence (DNA): TGTGCCAGCAGCTCCTCTAGCGGTCCGGGGGTGGAGCAGTACTTC. Full variable domain (remainder filled in from reference TRBV7-2 and TRBJ2-7): GAGVSQSPSNKVTEKGKDVELRCDPISGHTALYWYRQSLGQGLEFLIYFQGNSAPDKSGLPSDRFSAERTGGSVSTLTIQRTQQEDSAVYLCASSSSSGPGVEQYFGPGTRLTVT.

The chain recombines TRBV9 with TRBJ1-1; perhaps TRBD1 as D (5 bases). The CDR3 covers 14 residues. CDR1 is SGDLS and CDR2 is YYNGEE in the germline V gene. V was trimmed by 4 bases and J by 6 bases, leaving 16 bases between them. CDR3 protein: CASSSIQGGSEAFF. DNA of the CDR3: TGTGCCAGCAGCTCGATCCAGGGCGGCTCTGAAGCTTTCTTT.

The rearrangement links TRBV28 to TRBJ2-5, with D perhaps matching TRBD1 (5 bases). V was shortened by 4 bases and J by 2 bases, with 20 bases between the two germline ends. The CDR3 covers 17 residues. Germline CDR1 reads MDHEN; CDR2 reads SYDVKM. The CDR3 coding sequence is TGTGCCAGCAGTTCCTACAGGCCTCAAAGGGCACAAGAGACCCAGTACTTC. This translates into CASSSYRPQRAQETQYF. The whole variable domain, filled in from reference TRBV28 and TRBJ2-5, reads DVKVTQSSRYLVKRTGEKVFLECVQDMDHENMFWYRQDPGLGLRLIYFSYDVKMKEKGDIPEGYSVSREKKERFSLILESASTNQTSMYLCASSSYRPQRAQETQYFGPGTRLLVL.